The T cell receptor (beta chain) under discussion was sequenced for a study of metastatic and nonmetastatic thyroid tumors. Study background: A comparison of repertoires was made across blood and tumor or nodule tissue from malignant and benign thyroid patients. Study-level results: Malignant thyroid tumors reportedly had TCR beta diversity that was significantly higher than in benign nodules, in blood and tumor.

At least ten counts were recorded for this clone. Its specificity is not known. In the authors' workflow: What underpinned the distant-metastasis classifier for papillary thyroid cancer was the set of CDR3 differences across clinicopathological groups. TCRdb re-clonotyped the PCR reads through MiXCR. The V and J calls here are based on TCRdb, not the publication. The sample shows around 28,000 clones, 30% of them seen only once. None of the patients had undergone any treatment ahead of thyroid surgery. Germline CDR1 reads DFQATT; CDR2 reads SNEGSKA (reference sequence). The V end was cut by 0 bases, the J end by 0 bases, with 15 bases between. CDR3 length: 17 residues.

The material sequenced was blood. V usage is TRBV20-1 and J usage is TRBJ2-1; D perhaps matches TRBD1 (6 bases). The clonotype was recovered from a female donor with papillary thyroid cancer or a benign thyroid nodule (not recorded which). Some clones in this sample may be carry-over from other donors' samples. The CDR3: CSARDLQGSNSYNEQFF. The CDR3 DNA sequence: TGCAGTGCTAGAGATCTGCAGGGGTCAAACTCCTACAATGAGCAGTTCTTC.